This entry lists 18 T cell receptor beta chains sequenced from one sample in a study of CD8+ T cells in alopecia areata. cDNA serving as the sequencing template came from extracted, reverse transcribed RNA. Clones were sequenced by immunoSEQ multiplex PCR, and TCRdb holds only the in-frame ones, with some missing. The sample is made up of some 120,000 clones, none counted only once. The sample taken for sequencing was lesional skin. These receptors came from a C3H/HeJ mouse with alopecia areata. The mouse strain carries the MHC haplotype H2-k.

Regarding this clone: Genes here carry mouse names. Partial CDR3 DNA: TGTGCCAGCAGTGATGGCAGTTTTTCCAACGAA. The encoded protein is CASSDGSFSNE. The whole CDR3 region reads CASSDGSFSNERLFF. The gene calls are TRBV13-3 and TRBJ1-4; D is ambiguous. The read ends 4 residues shy of where the CDR3 ends; the end is completed using the germline J gene. Germline CDR1 reads NNHDY; CDR2 reads SYVADS. CDR3 length equals 15 residues. Trimming shortened V by 0 bases and J by 0 bases, and 6 bases separated the two germline ends.

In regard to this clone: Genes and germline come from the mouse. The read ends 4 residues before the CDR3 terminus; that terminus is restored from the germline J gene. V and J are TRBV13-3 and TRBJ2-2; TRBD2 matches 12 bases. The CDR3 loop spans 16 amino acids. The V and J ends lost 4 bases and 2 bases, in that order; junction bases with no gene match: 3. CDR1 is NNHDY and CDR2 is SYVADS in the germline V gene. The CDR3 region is CASSRDWGVNTGQLYF. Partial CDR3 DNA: TGTGCCAGCAGTCGGGACTGGGGGGTCAACACCGGG. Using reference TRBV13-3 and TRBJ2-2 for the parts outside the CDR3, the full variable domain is EAAVTQSPRSKVAVTGGKVTLSCHQTNNHDYMYWYRQDTGHGLRLIHYSYVADSTEKGDIPDGYKASRPSQENFSLILELASLSQTAVYFCASSRDWGVNTGQLYFGEGSKLTVL.

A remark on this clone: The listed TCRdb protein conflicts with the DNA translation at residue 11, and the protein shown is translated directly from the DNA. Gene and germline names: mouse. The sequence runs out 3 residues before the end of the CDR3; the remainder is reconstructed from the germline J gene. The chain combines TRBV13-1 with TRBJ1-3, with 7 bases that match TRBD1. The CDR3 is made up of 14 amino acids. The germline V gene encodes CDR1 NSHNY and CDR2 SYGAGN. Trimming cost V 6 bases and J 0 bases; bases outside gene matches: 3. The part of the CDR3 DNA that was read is TGTGCCAGCAAGACAGGGTCTTCTGGAAATACG. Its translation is CASKTGSSGNT. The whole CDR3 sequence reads CASKTGSSGNTLYF.

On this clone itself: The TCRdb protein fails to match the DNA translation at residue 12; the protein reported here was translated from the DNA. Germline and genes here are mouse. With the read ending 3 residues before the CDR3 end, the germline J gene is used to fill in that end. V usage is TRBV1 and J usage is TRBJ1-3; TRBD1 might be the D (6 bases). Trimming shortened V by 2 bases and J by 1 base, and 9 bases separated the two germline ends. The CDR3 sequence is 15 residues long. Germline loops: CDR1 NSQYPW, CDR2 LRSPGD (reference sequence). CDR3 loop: CTCSATGISGNTLYF. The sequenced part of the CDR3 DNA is TGCACCTGCAGTGCAACAGGGATATCTGGAAATACG.

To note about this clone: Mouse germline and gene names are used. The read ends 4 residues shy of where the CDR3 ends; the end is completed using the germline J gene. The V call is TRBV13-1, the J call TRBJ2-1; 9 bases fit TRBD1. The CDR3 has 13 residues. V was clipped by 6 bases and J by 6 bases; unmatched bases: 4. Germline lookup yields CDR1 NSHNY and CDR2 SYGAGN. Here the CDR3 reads CASTTGGRAEQFF. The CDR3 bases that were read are TGTGCCAGCACCACAGGGGGCCGTGCT.

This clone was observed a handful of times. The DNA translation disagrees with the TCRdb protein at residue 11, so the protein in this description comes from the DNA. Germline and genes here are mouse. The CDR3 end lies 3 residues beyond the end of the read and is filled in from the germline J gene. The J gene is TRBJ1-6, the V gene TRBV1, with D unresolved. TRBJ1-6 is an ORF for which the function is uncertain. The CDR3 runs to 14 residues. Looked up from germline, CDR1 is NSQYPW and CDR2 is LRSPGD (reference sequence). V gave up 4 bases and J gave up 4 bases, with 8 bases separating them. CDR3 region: CTCSVTNYNSPLYF. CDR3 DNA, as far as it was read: TGCACCTGCAGTGTGACAAATTATAATTCGCCC.

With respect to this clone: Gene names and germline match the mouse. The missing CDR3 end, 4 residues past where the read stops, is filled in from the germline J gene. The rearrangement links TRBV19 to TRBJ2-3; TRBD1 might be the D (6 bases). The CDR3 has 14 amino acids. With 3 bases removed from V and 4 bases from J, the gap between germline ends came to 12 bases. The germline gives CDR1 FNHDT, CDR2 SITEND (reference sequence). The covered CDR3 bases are TGTGCCAGCAGTACGCCACAGGGCACAGAA. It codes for CASSTPQGTE. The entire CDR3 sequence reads CASSTPQGTETLYF.

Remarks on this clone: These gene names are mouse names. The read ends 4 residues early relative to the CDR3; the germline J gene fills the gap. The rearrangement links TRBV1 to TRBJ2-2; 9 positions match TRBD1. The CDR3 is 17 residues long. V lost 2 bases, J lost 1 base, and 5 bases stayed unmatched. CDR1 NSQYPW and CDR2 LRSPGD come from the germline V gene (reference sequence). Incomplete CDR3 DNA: TGCACCTGCAGTGCACCAGACAGGGGGGGAAACACCGGG. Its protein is CTCSAPDRGGNTG. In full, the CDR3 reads CTCSAPDRGGNTGQLYF.

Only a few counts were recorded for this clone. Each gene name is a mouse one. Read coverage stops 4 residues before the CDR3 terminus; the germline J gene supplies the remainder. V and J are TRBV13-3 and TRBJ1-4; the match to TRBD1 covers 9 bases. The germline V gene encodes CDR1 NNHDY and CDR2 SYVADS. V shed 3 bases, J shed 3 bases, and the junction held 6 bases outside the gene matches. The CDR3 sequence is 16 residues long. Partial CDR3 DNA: TGTGCCAGCAGTGGGACAGGGGAAATAACCAACGAA. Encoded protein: CASSGTGEITNE. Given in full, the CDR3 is CASSGTGEITNERLFF.

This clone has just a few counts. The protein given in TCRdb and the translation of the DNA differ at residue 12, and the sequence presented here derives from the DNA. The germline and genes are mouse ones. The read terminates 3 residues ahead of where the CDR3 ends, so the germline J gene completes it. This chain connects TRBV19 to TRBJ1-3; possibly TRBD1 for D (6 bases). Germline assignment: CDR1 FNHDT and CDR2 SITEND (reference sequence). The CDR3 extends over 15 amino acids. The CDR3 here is CANSIRGALGNTLYF. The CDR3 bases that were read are TGTGCCAACAGTATAAGGGGGGCGCTTGGAAATACG.

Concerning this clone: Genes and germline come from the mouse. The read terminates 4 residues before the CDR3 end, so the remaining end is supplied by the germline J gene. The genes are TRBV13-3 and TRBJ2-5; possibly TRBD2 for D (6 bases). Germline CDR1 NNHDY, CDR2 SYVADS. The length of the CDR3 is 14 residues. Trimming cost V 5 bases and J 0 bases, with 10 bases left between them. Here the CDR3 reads CASRTTGNQDTQYF. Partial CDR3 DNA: TGTGCCAGCAGGACTACTGGGAACCAAGAC.

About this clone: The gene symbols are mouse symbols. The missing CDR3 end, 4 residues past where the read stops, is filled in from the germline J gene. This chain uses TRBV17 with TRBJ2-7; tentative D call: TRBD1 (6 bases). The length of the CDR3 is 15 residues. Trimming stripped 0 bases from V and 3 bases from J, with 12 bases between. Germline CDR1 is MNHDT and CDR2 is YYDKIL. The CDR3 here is CASSRDRQGYYEQYF. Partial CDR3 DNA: TGTGCTAGCAGTAGAGATCGGCAGGGGTACTAT.

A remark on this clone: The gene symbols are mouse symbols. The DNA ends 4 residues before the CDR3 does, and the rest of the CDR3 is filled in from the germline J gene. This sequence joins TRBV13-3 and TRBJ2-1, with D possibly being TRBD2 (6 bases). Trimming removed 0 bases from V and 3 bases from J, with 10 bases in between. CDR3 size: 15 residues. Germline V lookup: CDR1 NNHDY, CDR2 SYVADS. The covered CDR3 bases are TGTGCCAGCAGTGATGCAGACTGGATCTATGCT. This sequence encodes CASSDADWIYA. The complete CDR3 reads CASSDADWIYAEQFF.

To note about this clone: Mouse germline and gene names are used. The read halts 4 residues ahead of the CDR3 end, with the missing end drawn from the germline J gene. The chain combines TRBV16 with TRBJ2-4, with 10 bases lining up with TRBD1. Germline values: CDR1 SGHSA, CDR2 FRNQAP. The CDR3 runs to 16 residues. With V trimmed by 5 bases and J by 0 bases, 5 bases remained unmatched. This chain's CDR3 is CASSQGQGGSQNTLYF. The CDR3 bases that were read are TGTGCAAGCAGCCAAGGACAGGGGGGTAGTCAAAAC.

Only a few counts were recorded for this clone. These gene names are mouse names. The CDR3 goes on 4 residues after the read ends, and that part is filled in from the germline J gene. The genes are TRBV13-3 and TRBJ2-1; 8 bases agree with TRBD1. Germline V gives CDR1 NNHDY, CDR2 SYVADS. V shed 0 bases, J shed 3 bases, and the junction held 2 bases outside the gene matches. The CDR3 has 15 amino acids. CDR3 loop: CASSDVRGPYAEQFF. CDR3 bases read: TGTGCCAGCAGTGATGTCAGGGGGCCCTATGCT.

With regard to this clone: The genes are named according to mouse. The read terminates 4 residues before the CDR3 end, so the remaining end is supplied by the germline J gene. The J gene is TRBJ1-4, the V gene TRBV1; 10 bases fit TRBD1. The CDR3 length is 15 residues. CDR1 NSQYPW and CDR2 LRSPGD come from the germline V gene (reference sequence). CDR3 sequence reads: CTCSAKTGGGERLFF. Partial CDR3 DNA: TGCACCTGCAGTGCTAAGACAGGGGGCGGCGAA.

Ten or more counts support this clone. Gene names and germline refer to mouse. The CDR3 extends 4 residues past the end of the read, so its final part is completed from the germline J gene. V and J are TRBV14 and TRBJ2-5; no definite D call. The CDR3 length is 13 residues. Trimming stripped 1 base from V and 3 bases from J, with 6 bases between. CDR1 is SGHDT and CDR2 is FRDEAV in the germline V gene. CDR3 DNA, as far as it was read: TGTGCCAGCAGTTTCGTCAGTCAAGAC. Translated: CASSFVSQD. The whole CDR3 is CASSFVSQDTQYF.

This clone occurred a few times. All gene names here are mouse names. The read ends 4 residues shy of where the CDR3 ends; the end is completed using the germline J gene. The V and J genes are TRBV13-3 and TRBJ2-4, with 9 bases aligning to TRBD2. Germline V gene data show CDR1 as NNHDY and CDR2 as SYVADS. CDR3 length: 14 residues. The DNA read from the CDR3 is TGTGCCAGCAGGCCCCTGGGGGGGGAAAAC. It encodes CASRPLGGEN. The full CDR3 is CASRPLGGENTLYF.